This T cell receptor beta chain was identified in a study of blood T cell repertoires in COVID-19. Whole-study context: Sources were T cells, B-cell-depleted T cells, or PBMCs; the material itself was cDNA or gDNA.

Original handling: Amplified reference gene primers provided the basis for estimating nucleated cell counts. This table comes from immunoSEQ multiplex PCR, and its TCRdb copy is limited to in-frame clones, with some not included. That table furnishes V, J and clone size, whereas the DNA furnished D and trimming. The data hold hundreds of thousands of clones, with roughly nine tenths observed a single time. Germline values: CDR1 MNHEY, CDR2 SVGEGT. Trimming took 4 bases from V and 2 from J; bases not matched to a gene: 2. This CDR3 comprises 14 residues. The sequence came from a woman in her forties or fifties in a cohort exposed to, infected with or recovered from COVID-19 (not recorded which). This chain uses TRBV6-2 or TRBV6-3 with TRBJ1-5, with TRBD1 identical over 7 bases. Sequenced input: PBMCs or T cells enriched from blood (not recorded which). Here the CDR3 reads CASSFQGGNQPQHF. The CDR3 bases are TGTGCCAGCAGTTTCCAGGGGGGCAATCAGCCCCAGCATTTT.